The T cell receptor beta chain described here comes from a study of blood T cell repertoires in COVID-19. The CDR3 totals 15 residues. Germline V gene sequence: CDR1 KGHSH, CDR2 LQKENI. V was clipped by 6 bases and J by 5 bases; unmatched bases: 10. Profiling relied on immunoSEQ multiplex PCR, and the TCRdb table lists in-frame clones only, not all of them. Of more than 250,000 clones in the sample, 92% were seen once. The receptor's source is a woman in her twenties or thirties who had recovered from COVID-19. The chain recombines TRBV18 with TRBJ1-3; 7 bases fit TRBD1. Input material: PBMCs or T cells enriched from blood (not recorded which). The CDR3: CASSSSRDSRNTIYF. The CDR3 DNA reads TGTGCCAGCTCGTCGAGTCGGGACAGCAGAAACACCATATATTTT.